Detailed here is one T cell receptor (beta chain). This may be a read error: a much more frequent sequence differs by one nucleotide. Germline values: CDR1 GTSNPN, CDR2 SVGIG (reference sequence). The CDR3 runs 13 residues. TCR beta VDJ and CDR3 were profiled, and genomic DNA was the template. One entry per CDR3 protein results from TCRdb running MiXCR on the reads. The sample consists of approximately 380,000 distinct CDR3 sequences, 65% to 75% of them appearing once. This entry is derived from a study of CD8+CD57+ T cells in acquired aplastic anemia. Study-level background: Sorted CD4+ and CD8+ cell DNA averaged roughly 3 ug.

The chain recombines TRBV30 with TRBJ1-1; D perhaps matches TRBD1 (6 bases). The TCR sequence derives from a human donor in good health, serving as a control. The sample comprised sorted CD4+, CD8+, or CD8+CD57+ T cells (not recorded which) from PBMCs. This CDR3 reads CACQGRMNTEALF. CDR3 sequence (DNA): TGTGCCTGCCAGGGGCGGATGAACACTGAAGCTCTCTTT.